The T cell receptor beta chain described here comes from a study of blood T cell repertoires in COVID-19. Study-level information: Whether acute or convalescent, the COVID-19 samples came from the United States, Italy and Spain. Sources were T cells, B-cell-depleted T cells, or PBMCs; the material itself was cDNA or gDNA.

Per the study methods: Estimation of nucleated cell counts relied on the amplification of reference gene primers. Assay: immunoSEQ multiplex PCR; the TCRdb copy retains only in-frame clones and omits some. D and trimming come from the DNA, and the V and J calls and clone size come from that table. The sample has around 270,000 clones; roughly nine tenths are singletons. Germline V gives CDR1 MGHDK, CDR2 SYGVNS. V trimming: 5 bases; J trimming: 7 bases; junction bases outside the gene matches: 11. The CDR3 covers 15 residues. The chain combines TRBV25-1 with TRBJ2-7, with 10 bases aligning to TRBD2. The TCR originated in a man in his 60s who had recovered from COVID-19. The specimen sequenced was peripheral blood. DNA for the CDR3: TGTGCCAGCAGTCTGCGGACTAGCGGCCCTTGGGAGCAGTACTTC. Residues: CASSLRTSGPWEQYF.